The 5 T cell receptor beta chains below all came from one sample that was sequenced in a study of blood T cells in healthy people across ages. Alongside a J-beta primer mix, a sample-barcoded 5' primer served in a second PCR lasting about 7 to 12 cycles. Using its own MiXCR run on the 5' RACE reads, TCRdb lists one record per CDR3 protein. Of roughly 1,300,000 distinct CDR3 sequences listed, approximately 59% are singletons. Sequenced sample: blood. These receptors were obtained from a man aged 18 to 30 in good health.

This clonotype was seen a single time. The chain has TRBV11-2 and TRBJ2-7; 7 bases align to TRBD2. Germline trimming cut 1 base from V and 6 bases from J; bases unmatched to any gene: 12. The CDR3 is 16 amino acids. Germline V CDR1 and CDR2: SGHAT, FQNNGV. CDR3 in DNA: TGTGCCAGCAGCTTAGGAGCGGGGTGGACCTCTGGCGAGCAGTACTTC. This codes for CASSLGAGWTSGEQYF.

This chain links TRBV2 with TRBJ2-2, with D perhaps TRBD1 (6 bases). Per germline, CDR1 SNHLY and CDR2 FYNNEI. V dropped 8 bases and J dropped 1 base, with 11 bases sitting between them. This CDR3 has 14 residues. In DNA, the CDR3 is TGTGCCAGCCTGGACAGAGAGAACACCGGGGAGCTGTTTTTT. It translates to CASLDRENTGELFF.

The gene calls are TRBV7-6 and TRBJ1-5, with TRBD1 matching over 8 bases. The CDR3 length is 12 residues. CDR1 is SGHVS and CDR2 is FNYEAQ in the germline V gene. Trimming at V came to 10 bases and at J to 3 bases, leaving 2 bases not matched to a gene. The DNA for the CDR3 is TGTGCCACAGGGGGCCTCAATCAGCCCCAGCATTTT. Translating it yields CATGGLNQPQHF.

The chain recombines TRBV6-2 or TRBV6-3 with TRBJ2-1; no clear D. This CDR3 contains 11 residues. With 2 bases removed from V and 15 bases from J, the gap between germline ends came to 11 bases. Germline V gene lookup returns CDR1 MNHEY and CDR2 SVGEGT. The CDR3 nucleotides read TGTGCCAGCAGTTACATAAGGGAACGGTTCTTC. As protein: CASSYIRERFF.

DNA of the CDR3: TGTGCCAGCAGCCAAGGACAGGGGGCTTACTACGAGCAGTACTTC. Its protein is CASSQGQGAYYEQYF. The chain is built from TRBV3-1 and TRBJ2-4, with TRBD1 matching 10 bases. The tail of the sequence fits TRBJ2-7 better, so the J call may be wrong. Germline CDR1 is LGHDT and CDR2 is YNNKEL (reference sequence). The CDR3 is made up of 15 amino acids.